This is a list of T cell receptor beta chains from one sample in a study of molecular identifiers for immune sequencing clone quantification. TCRdb reprocessed the PCR reads via MiXCR and lists one record per CDR3 protein. Of 38,000 or so distinct CDR3 sequences in the sample, roughly 20% were seen once. The sample was naive CD8+ T cells from blood, with Jurkat cell RNA spiked in. These receptors all stem from a human donor in good health. Some libraries in this study had Jurkat cell RNA spiked in. Both conserved end residues are part of each CDR3. A row's size may be missing; if present it is once, few, many or a size class.

clone size,V gene,J gene,CDR3 protein
few,TRBV4-1,TRBJ2-2,CASSQEGRSGRAGELFF
many,TRBV27,TRBJ2-1,CASSTSSYNEQFF
many,TRBV7-9,TRBJ2-6,CASSSGDLTRSGANVLTF
many,TRBV20-1,TRBJ2-1,CSALRGIYNEQFF
few,TRBV4-2,TRBJ2-3,CASSQRPQLASSWDTQYF
.,TRBV13,TRBJ2-5,CASSTRKQETQYF
.,TRBV9,TRBJ2-2,CASSVEGGRNTGELFF
few,TRBV19,TRBJ2-3,CASSWGRTQYF
many,TRBV15,TRBJ2-1,CATSRDRDNEQFF
.,TRBV28,TRBJ2-2,CASSLGGLGESFF
many,TRBV5-6,TRBJ2-2,CASSFASTGELFF
.,TRBV4-3,TRBJ2-3,CASSQDRSGRGADTQYF
many,TRBV11-2,TRBJ2-3,CASNSAETQYF
many,TRBV29-1,TRBJ2-7,CSVEISRRETYEQYF
.,TRBV27,TRBJ2-7,CANSFTPSYEQYF
few,TRBV6-5,TRBJ2-1,CASRWTSGNEQFF
.,TRBV5-5,TRBJ2-3,CASSLLSGSADTQYF
many,TRBV29-1,TRBJ2-2,CSVVGDTGELFF
many,TRBV15,TRBJ2-4,CATSRGVLAKNIQYF
few,TRBV19,TRBJ1-5,CASSMMTGSNQPQHF
.,TRBV20-1,TRBJ2-7,CSARDRRRGTYEQYF
many,TRBV4-3,TRBJ2-2,CASSQPGPHGPGELFF
.,TRBV4-1,TRBJ2-3,CASSQDGDSGHIADTQYF
many,TRBV7-9,TRBJ2-3,CASKLPGQGPDTQYF
many,TRBV29-1,TRBJ2-1,CSFLAPGPSYNEQFF
few,TRBV5-5,TRBJ2-7,CASRSTFSEQYF
.,TRBV27,TRBJ2-2,CASSGPPSGGTGELFF
many,TRBV6-5,TRBJ2-3,CASSYQGAGGSDTQYF
many,TRBV15,TRBJ2-7,CATSRDLAGGPDPYEQYF
many,TRBV7-9,TRBJ1-2,CASSPGLYGYTF
many,TRBV9,TRBJ2-5,CASSVASGQETQYF
.,TRBV28,TRBJ2-7,CASSSTSGRSYEQYF
many,TRBV4-3,TRBJ2-7,CASSQDDRVGYTYEQYF
many,TRBV7-8,TRBJ2-1,CASSLWGPSNEQFF
many,TRBV29-1,TRBJ2-5,CSVAGGETQYF
many,TRBV28,TRBJ2-7,CASSSRDTWTSGIYEQYF
.,TRBV7-2,TRBJ2-6,CASSLRSGVYSGANVLTF
.,TRBV4-3,TRBJ2-7,CASNQGLAGAYEQYF
.,TRBV2,TRBJ2-4,CASSDTGGGNIQYF
many,TRBV27,TRBJ2-2,CASSLSLAGAGELFF
.,TRBV9,TRBJ2-7,CASSAGASSYEQYF
.,TRBV15,TRBJ2-3,CATGSETGWVGDTRYF
.,TRBV28,TRBJ2-6,CASSLIGTNPSGANVLTF
.,TRBV13,TRBJ2-5,CASSFPGRGETQYF
many,TRBV2,TRBJ2-7,CASALLDEQYF
.,TRBV7-9,TRBJ1-4,CASSRTGMDEKLFF
many,TRBV12-3/TRBV12-4,TRBJ2-7,CASSLEYAARVYEQYF
.,TRBV6-6,TRBJ1-3,CASSGGTGGWTLYF
many,TRBV4-3,TRBJ1-1,CASSQELNTEAFF
many,TRBV12-3/TRBV12-4,TRBJ2-3,CASTAVTGGARDTQYF
medium-sized,TRBV6-4,TRBJ2-1,CASSILAGYNEQFF
many,TRBV20-1,TRBJ2-3,CSATSRTTFTDTQYF
many,TRBV28,TRBJ2-5,CASSLGSGQETQYF
many,TRBV28,TRBJ2-1,CASSLLTLHNEQFF
many,TRBV6-2/TRBV6-3,TRBJ2-7,CASSYPIYEQYF
many,TRBV3-1,TRBJ2-7,CASSLTGEEQYF
many,TRBV29-1,TRBJ1-2,CSVPNYGTGRNGYTF
many,TRBV4-3,TRBJ2-1,CASSQGLAGPNEQFF
many,TRBV14,TRBJ1-4,CASSSNTPGPQLGEKLFF